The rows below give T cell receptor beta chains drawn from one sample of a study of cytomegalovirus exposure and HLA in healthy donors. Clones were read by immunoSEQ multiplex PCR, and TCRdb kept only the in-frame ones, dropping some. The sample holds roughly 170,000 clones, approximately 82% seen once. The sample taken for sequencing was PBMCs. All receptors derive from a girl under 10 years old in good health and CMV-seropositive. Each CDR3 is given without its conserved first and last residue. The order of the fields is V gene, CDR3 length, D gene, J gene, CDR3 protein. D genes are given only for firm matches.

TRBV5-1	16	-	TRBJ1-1	ASSLAGLTGGMNTEAF
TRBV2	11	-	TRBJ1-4	ASSAEGNEKLF
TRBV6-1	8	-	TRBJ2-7	ASSQNPQY
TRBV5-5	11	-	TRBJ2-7	ASSGGAGYEQY
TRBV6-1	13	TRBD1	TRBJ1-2	ASSRTDRAGYGYT
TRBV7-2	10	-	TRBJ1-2	ASSLLVEGYT
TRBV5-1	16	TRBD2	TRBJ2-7	ASSSTGTSGSPGYEQY
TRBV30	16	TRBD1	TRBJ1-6	AWSGGTGRSSYNSPLH
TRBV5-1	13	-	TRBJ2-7	AIFFKQKAAYEQY
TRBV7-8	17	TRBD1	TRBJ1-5	ASSPRQGANYYSNQPQH
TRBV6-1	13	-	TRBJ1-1	ASSEVDSPNTEAF
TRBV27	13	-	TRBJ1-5	APTCGGRSRQPQH
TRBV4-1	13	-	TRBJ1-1	ASSQEDSKNTEAF
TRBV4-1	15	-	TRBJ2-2	ASSQGETQVSPGELF
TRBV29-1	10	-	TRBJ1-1	SSGRVGTEAF
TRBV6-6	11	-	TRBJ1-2	ASTATGTYGYT
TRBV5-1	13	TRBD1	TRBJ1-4	ASSVGGQGAAKLF
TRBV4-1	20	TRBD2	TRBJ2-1	ASSRGAGRLIAGKSSYNEQF
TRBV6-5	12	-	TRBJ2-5	ASSGGQRGETQY
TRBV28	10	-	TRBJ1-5	ASSLNYQPQH
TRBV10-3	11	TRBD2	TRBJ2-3	ATLAGVADTQY
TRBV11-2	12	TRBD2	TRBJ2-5	ASSLTSGLETQY
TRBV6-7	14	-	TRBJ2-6	ASSFPGASGANVLT
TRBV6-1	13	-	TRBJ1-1	ASSLGDAGRTEAF
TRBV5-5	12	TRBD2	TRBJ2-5	ASIGLEFVETQY
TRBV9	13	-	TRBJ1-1	ASSVDVGRDTEAF
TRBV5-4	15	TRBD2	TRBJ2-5	ASSSNYIAGGGETQY
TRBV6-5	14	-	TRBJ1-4	ASSSAGQVGSEKLF
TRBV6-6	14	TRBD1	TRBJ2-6	ASSSATGAGANVLT
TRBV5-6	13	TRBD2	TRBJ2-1	ASSLASGAYNEQF
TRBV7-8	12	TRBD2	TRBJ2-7	ASSVAGTRGEQY
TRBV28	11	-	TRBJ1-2	ASSSDLNYGYT
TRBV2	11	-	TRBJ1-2	ASSVGAAVGYT
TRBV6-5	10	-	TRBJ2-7	ASSRREDEQY
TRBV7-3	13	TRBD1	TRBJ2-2	ASSLYRGDTGELF
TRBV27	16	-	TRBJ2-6	ASSPKGRGGPGANVLT
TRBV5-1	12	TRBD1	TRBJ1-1	ASRPQGASTEAF
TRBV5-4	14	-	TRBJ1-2	ASSAPGQFSSGGYT
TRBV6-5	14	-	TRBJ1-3	ASSYGTSSSGNTIY
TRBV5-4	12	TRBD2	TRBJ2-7	ASSPTSATYEQY
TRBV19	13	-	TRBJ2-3	ASRIGTSETDTQY
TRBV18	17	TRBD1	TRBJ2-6	ASSPSPGQVLSGANVLT
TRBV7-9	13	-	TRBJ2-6	ASSLTGSGANVLT
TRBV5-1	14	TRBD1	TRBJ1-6	ASSLGDSSYNSPLH
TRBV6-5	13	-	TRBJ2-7	ASSSSLGPGCKQY
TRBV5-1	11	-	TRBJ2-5	ASSVRQQETQY
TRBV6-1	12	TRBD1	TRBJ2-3	AGGADRAVGTQY
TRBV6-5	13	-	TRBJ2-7	ASSYRELLSYEQY
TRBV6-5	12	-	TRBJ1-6	ASSPWTEHSPLH
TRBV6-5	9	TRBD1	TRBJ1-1	ASRKTGEAF
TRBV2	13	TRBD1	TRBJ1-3	ASVGQGSSGNTIY
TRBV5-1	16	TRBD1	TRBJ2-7	ASSYSPPGQGLTDEQY
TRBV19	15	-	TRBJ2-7	ASSPTLKAGTFYEQY
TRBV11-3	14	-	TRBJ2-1	ASSFRDGSSYNEQF
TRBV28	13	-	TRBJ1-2	ASRTRTVLYYGYT